Reported below is one T cell receptor beta chain. The antigen is unknown. V was pared by 6 bases and J by 6 bases, with 11 bases of the junction left unmatched. The CDR3 length is 15 residues. Germline CDR1 is KGHSH and CDR2 is LQKENI. Researchers used genomic DNA as the template to profile TCR beta VDJ and CDR3. TCRdb reprocessed the reads via MiXCR and lists one record per CDR3 protein. Altogether more than 100,000 distinct CDR3 sequences are present, more than 40% being singletons, with the ten largest covering 2% to 3%. This entry is derived from a study of CD8+CD57+ T cells in acquired aplastic anemia. Whole-study context: Sorting CD4+ and CD8+ cells gave DNA averaging 3.2 ug. Mean read depth for CD4+ cells from healthy donors was 9 million to 13 million. General study points: Overlapping CD8+ CDR3 repertoires of patients and controls contained twenty-nine shared sequences.

The chain recombines TRBV18 with TRBJ2-7; 10 bases fit TRBD1. The sample taken for sequencing was sorted CD4+, CD8+, or CD8+CD57+ T cells (not recorded which) from PBMCs. The clonotype originates from a human donor in good health, serving as a control. CDR3 sequence: CASSLKGTGASEQYF. CDR3 DNA sequence: TGTGCCAGCTCCCTCAAAGGGACAGGGGCCAGCGAGCAGTACTTC.